This is a list of T cell receptor beta chains from one sample in a study of cytomegalovirus exposure and HLA in healthy donors. Sequenced by immunoSEQ multiplex PCR; TCRdb stores in-frame clones only, minus some. The sample yields 85,000 to 100,000 clones, approximately 63% seen once. The specimen was PBMCs. These receptors came from a woman in her 30s in good health and CMV-seronegative. Each CDR3 is given with its conserved first and last residue. Each record gives: J gene, V gene, CDR3 protein.

j_call: TRBJ1-2
v_call: TRBV29-1
cdr3_aa: CSAGSDTYGYTF

j_call: TRBJ1-1
v_call: TRBV7-9
cdr3_aa: CASSWQQGNEAFF

j_call: TRBJ1-1
v_call: TRBV21-1
cdr3_aa: CASSKDPGGTEAFF

j_call: TRBJ2-1
v_call: TRBV11-2
cdr3_aa: CASSPVRLASGSNEQFF

j_call: TRBJ1-2
v_call: TRBV7-2
cdr3_aa: CASSPRLGGYTF

j_call: TRBJ1-1
v_call: TRBV11-2
cdr3_aa: CASSFGTGNTEAFF

j_call: TRBJ1-1
v_call: TRBV29-1
cdr3_aa: CSGQGASRGGTEAFF

j_call: TRBJ1-5
v_call: TRBV7-2
cdr3_aa: CASSFSGNQPQHF

j_call: TRBJ2-5
v_call: TRBV18
cdr3_aa: CASSPPASTYQETQYF

j_call: TRBJ1-6
v_call: TRBV5-1
cdr3_aa: CASSLGQGLRDSYNSPLHF

j_call: TRBJ2-5
v_call: TRBV6-1
cdr3_aa: CASSESGGGYQETQYF

j_call: TRBJ1-2
v_call: TRBV5-4
cdr3_aa: CASSSASLQGRGYGYTF

j_call: TRBJ1-1
v_call: TRBV9
cdr3_aa: CASSLTGLNTEAFF

j_call: TRBJ2-7
v_call: TRBV6-5
cdr3_aa: CASSEWEVGYEQYF

j_call: TRBJ2-5
v_call: TRBV5-1
cdr3_aa: CASSLVGGQGFQETQYF

j_call: TRBJ1-1
v_call: TRBV6-4
cdr3_aa: CASSEQVGTEAFF

j_call: TRBJ1-2
v_call: TRBV7-2
cdr3_aa: CASSSQGYYGYTF

j_call: TRBJ2-7
v_call: TRBV11-2
cdr3_aa: CASSFLVRRGGYEQYF

j_call: TRBJ2-7
v_call: TRBV6-5
cdr3_aa: CASSSSIGTSYEQYF